This entry describes one T cell receptor beta chain. This specimen comes from a study of blood T cell repertoires in COVID-19. Turning to the study itself: The United States, Italy and Spain supplied acute and convalescent COVID-19 samples. Sources were T cells, B-cell-depleted T cells, or PBMCs; the material itself was cDNA or gDNA.

Study processing details: Nucleated cell counts were estimated from reference gene primer amplification. TCRdb keeps only in-frame clones here, not all; method: immunoSEQ multiplex PCR. V and J calls and clone size are copied from that table; D and trimming were computed from the DNA. This sample has roughly 120,000 clones, with approximately 84% found just once. CDR3 length equals 16 residues. Trimming cost V 5 bases and J 7 bases, with 20 bases left between them. Germline V CDR1 and CDR2: LNHDA, SQIVND (reference sequence). The genes are TRBV19 and TRBJ2-2, with TRBD1 as a possible D gene (6 bases). The sample taken for sequencing was peripheral blood. The sequence came from a man between 65 and 85 years old with acute or convalescent COVID-19. The CDR3 is CASSPRGRGYGGELFF. The CDR3 bases are TGTGCCAGTAGTCCTAGGGGCAGGGGTTACGGCGGGGAGCTGTTTTTT.